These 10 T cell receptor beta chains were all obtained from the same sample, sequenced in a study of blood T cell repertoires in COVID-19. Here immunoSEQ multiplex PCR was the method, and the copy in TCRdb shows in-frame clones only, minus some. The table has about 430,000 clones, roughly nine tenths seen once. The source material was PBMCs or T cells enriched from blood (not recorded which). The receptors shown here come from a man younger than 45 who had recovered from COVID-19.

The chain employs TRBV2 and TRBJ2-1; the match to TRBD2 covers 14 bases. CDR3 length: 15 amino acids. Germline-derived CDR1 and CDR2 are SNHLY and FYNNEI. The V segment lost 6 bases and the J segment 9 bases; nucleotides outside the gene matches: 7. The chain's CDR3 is CASSQGLAGVAEQFF. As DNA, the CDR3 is TGTGCCAGCAGCCAGGGACTAGCGGGAGTCGCTGAGCAGTTCTTC.

The CDR3 sequence is CASSLREGGARVTQYF. The CDR3 DNA follows: TGTGCCAGCAGTTTAAGGGAGGGGGGGGCAAGAGTCACCCAGTACTTC. The rearrangement links TRBV6-6 to TRBJ2-5; D might be TRBD2 (7 bases). Germline V gives CDR1 MNHNY, CDR2 SVGAGI (reference sequence). The CDR3 spans 16 residues. Trimming removed 4 bases from V and 8 bases from J, with 23 bases in between.

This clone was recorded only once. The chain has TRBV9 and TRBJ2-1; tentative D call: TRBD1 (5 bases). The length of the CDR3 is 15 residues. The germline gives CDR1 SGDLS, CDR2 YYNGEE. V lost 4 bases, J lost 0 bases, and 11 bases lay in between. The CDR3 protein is CASSSWTNSYNEQFF. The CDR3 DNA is TGTGCCAGCAGCTCCTGGACAAACTCCTACAATGAGCAGTTCTTC.

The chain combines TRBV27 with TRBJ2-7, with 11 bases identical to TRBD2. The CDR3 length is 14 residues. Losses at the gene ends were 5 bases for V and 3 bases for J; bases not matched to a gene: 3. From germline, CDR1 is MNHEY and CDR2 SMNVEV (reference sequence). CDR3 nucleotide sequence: TGTGCCAGCAGTGTAGCGGGAGGGTTCTACGAGCAGTACTTC. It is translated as CASSVAGGFYEQYF.

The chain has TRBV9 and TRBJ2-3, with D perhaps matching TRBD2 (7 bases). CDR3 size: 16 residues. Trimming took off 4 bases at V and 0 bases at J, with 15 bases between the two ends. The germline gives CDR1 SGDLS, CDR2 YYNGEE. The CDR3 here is CASSTRGGGSTDTQYF. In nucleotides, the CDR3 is TGTGCCAGCAGCACAAGGGGGGGCGGTAGCACAGATACGCAGTATTTT.

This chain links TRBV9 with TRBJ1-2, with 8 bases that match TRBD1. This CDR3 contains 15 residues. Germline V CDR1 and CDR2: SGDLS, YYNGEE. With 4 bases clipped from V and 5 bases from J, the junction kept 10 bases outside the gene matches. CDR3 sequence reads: CASSPGGQAGYGYTF. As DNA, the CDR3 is TGTGCCAGCAGCCCGGGGGGACAGGCCGGATATGGCTACACCTTC.

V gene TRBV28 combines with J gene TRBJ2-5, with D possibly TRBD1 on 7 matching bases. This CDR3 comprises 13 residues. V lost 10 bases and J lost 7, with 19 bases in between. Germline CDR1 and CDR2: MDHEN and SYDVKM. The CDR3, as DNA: TGTGCCATCGAAGGACAGGCAGCGGGGACCCAGTACTTC. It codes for CAIEGQAAGTQYF.

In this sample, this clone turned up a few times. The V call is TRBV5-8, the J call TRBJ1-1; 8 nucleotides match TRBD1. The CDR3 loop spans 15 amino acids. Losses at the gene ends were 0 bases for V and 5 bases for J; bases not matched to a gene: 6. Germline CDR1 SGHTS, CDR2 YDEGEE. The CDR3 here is CASSLGTGWSTEAFF. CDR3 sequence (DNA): TGTGCCAGCAGCTTGGGGACAGGGTGGAGTACTGAAGCTTTCTTT.

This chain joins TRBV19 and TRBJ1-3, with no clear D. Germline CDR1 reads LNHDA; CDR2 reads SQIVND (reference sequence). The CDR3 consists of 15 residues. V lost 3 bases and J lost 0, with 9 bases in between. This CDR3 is CASSIVSDSGNTIYF. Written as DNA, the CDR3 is TGTGCCAGTAGTATCGTCTCAGACTCTGGAAACACCATATATTTT.

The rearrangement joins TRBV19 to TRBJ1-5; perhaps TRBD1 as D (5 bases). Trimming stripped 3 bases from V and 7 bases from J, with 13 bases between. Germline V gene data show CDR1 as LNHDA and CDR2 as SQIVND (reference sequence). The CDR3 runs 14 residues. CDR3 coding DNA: TGTGCCAGTAGTATTGGGTCAGGGAAGCAGCCCCAGCATTTT. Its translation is CASSIGSGKQPQHF.